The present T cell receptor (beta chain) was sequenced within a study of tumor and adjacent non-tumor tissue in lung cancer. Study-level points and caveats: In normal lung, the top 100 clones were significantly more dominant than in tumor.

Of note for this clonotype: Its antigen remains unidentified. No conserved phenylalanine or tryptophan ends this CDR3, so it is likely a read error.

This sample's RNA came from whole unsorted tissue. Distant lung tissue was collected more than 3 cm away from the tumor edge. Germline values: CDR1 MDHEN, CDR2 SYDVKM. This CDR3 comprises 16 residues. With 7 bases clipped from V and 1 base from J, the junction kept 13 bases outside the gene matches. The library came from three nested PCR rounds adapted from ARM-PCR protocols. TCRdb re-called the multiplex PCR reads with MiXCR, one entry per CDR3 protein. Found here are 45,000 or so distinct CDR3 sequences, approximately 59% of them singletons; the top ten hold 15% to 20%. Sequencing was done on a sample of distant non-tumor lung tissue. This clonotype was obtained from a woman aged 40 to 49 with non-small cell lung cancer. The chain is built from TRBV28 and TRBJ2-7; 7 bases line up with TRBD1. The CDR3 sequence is CASIPALGTESYEQYL. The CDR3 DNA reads TGTGCCAGCATCCCGGCCCTCGGGACAGAGTCCTACGAGCAGTACCTC.